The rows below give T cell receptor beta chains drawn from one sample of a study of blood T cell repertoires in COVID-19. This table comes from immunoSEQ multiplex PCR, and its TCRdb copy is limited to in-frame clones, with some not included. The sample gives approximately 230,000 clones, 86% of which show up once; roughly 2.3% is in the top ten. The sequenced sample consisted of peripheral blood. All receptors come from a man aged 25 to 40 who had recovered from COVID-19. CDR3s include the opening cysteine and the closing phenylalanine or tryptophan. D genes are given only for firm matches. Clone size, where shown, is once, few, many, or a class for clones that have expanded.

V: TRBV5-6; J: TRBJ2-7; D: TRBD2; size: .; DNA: TGTGCCAGCAGCCTCCCAGGGAGGGACCACGAGCAGTACTTC; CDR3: CASSLPGRDHEQYF
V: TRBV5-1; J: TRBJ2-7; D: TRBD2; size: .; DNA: TGCGCCAGCAGCTTGGAGGGGGAGCGGGGGGCTTCCTACGAGCAGTACTTC; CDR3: CASSLEGERGASYEQYF
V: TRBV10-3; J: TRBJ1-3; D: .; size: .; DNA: TGTGCCATCAGTGAGAACGAGAAGAGATATTTT; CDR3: CAISENEKRYF
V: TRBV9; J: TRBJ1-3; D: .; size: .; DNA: TGTGCCAGCAGCGTTGGGAGCTCTCGTGGAAACACCATATATTTT; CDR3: CASSVGSSRGNTIYF
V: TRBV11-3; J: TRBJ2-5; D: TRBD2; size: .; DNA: TGTGCCAGCAGCCACACCGGGGGGATCGGGGAGACCCAGTACTTC; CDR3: CASSHTGGIGETQYF
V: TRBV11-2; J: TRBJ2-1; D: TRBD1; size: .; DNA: TGTGCCAGCAGCCCTTTACAGGGGCGGAATGAGCAGTTCTTC; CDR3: CASSPLQGRNEQFF
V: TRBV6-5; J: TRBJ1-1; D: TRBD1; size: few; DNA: TGTGCCAGCACCCTAACAGGGGTCGGTACTGAAGCTTTCTTT; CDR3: CASTLTGVGTEAFF
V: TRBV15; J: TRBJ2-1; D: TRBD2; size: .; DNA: TGTGCCACCAGCAGAGATCTAGCGGGGGGGATAAATGAGCAGTTCTTC; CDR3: CATSRDLAGGINEQFF
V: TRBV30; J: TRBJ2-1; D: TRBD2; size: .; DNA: TGTGCCTGGAGTAGAAGCGGGGGGGCCTACAATGAGCAGTTCTTC; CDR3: CAWSRSGGAYNEQFF
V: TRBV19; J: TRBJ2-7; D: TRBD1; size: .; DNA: TGTGCCAGCCAGGGGGACAACTCCTACGAGCAGTACTTC; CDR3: CASQGDNSYEQYF
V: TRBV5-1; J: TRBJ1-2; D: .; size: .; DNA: TGCGCCAGCAGCCCCATGGAGGGCATCTATGGCTACACCTTC; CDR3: CASSPMEGIYGYTF
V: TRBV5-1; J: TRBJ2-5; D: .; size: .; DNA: TGCGCCAGCCTCCCTGTGGGTCCGGGGGAGACCCAGTACTTC; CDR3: CASLPVGPGETQYF
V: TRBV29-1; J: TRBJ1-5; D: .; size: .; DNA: TGCAGCGCTGGGGACATCTTTAAGTATCAGCCCCAGCATTTT; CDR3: CSAGDIFKYQPQHF
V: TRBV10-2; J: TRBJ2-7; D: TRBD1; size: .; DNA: TGCGCCACTTCGGGACAGGAGACCTACGAGCAGTACTTC; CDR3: CATSGQETYEQYF
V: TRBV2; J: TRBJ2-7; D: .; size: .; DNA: TGTGCCAGCAGTGAGGGCCCCCTTGGGAGCTTATACGAGCAGTACTTC; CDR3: CASSEGPLGSLYEQYF
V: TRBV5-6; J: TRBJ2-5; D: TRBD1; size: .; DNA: TGTGCCAGCAGCGCGGACAGGGGATGGGCGGCCCAGTACTTC; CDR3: CASSADRGWAAQYF
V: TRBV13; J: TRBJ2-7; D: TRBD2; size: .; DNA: TGTGCCAGCAGCTTCGGACTAGCGGGCGGGTATGAGCAGTACTTC; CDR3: CASSFGLAGGYEQYF
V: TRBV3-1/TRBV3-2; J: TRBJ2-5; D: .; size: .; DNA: TGTGCCAGCAGCCAAGGGATGGCGGGACAGAGGAGGGAGACCCAGTACTTC; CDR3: CASSQGMAGQRRETQYF
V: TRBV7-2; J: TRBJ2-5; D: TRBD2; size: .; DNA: TGTGCCAGCAGCGGGACTAGCGGGCAAGAGACCCAGTACTTC; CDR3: CASSGTSGQETQYF
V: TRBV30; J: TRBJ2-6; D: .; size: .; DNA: TGTGCCTGGAGTGAAACAGGGCGGCTCTCTGGGGCCAACGTCCTGACTTTC; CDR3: CAWSETGRLSGANVLTF
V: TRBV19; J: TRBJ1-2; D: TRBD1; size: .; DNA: TGTGCCAGTAGTACCTGGACAGGGGTGGACTATGGCTACACCTTC; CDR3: CASSTWTGVDYGYTF
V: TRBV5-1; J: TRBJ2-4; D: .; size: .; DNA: TGCGCCAGCAGCTTGACGGGGTCGGCGGACATTCAGTACTTC; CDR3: CASSLTGSADIQYF
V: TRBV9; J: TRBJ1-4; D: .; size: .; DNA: TGTGCCAGCAGCACTCCGGGACGGGAGAATGAAAAACTGTTTTTT; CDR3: CASSTPGRENEKLFF
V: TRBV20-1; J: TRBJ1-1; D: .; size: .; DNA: TGCGGACAGTTAAAGAACACTGAAGCTTTCTTT; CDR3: CGQLKNTEAFF
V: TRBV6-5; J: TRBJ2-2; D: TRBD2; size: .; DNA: TGTGCCAGCAATCTAGCGGGGGGGCCAGGGGAGCTGTTTTTT; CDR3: CASNLAGGPGELFF
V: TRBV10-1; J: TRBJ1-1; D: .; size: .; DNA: TGCGCCAGCAGTGAAGGTGGGAGGACTGAAGCTTTCTTT; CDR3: CASSEGGRTEAFF